This TCR beta chain was profiled in a study of T cells after yellow fever vaccination. CDR3 length: 13 amino acids. The trim removed 6 bases at V and 3 bases at J, leaving 3 bases unmatched. Germline CDR1 and CDR2: SQVTM and ANQGSEA. Overall study findings and caveats: Clonotypes shared by both compartments, CD4 and CD8, made up a small share.

From the 5' RACE reads, TCRdb called clonotypes with MiXCR, one entry per CDR3 protein. Of around 600,000 distinct CDR3 sequences in the sample, approximately 13% were seen once. With regard to this clonotype: What it binds is unknown.

Source: PBMCs, taken on the day of the yellow fever booster vaccination. This receptor was obtained from a man aged 30 to 39 who received the YFV17D yellow fever vaccine. This rearrangement joins TRBV29-1 to TRBJ2-2, with 8 bases aligning to TRBD2. This CDR3 is CSVDGGDTGELFF. The DNA of the CDR3 is TGCAGCGTGGACGGGGGGGACACCGGGGAGCTGTTTTTT.